A selection of T cell receptor beta chains follows, all from one sample in a study of identical twins. TCRdb re-called the 5' RACE reads with MiXCR, one entry per CDR3 protein. Among hundreds of thousands of distinct CDR3 sequences, approximately 18% were seen once, and the ten largest hold approximately 14%. A further study also used this sample, focusing on T cells expressing NK-cell markers.

Sequencing was done on a sample of PBMCs. These receptor sequences come from a woman between 18 and 29 years old in good health. Each CDR3 is given with its conserved first and last residue. The order of the fields is CDR3 DNA, CDR3 protein, V gene, clone size, D gene, J gene. D genes are given only for firm matches. Clone sizes are given selectively: once, few, many, or a class where the clone is expanded.

TGTGCCAGCAGCCGGACAGGCGTAGAGACCCAGTACTTC | CASSRTGVETQYF | TRBV7-2 | few | TRBD1 | TRBJ2-5
TGTGCCAGCAGCTTACTGACTAGCGGGTCCTACGAGCAGTACTTC | CASSLLTSGSYEQYF | TRBV7-9 | few | TRBD2 | TRBJ2-7
TGCGCCAGCGCCGGCGGGTCGAGCTCCTACAATGAGCAGTTCTTC | CASAGGSSSYNEQFF | TRBV5-1 | - | - | TRBJ2-1
TGTGCCAGCAGCGTAGACCTTCGGGCGACAGATACGCAGTATTTT | CASSVDLRATDTQYF | TRBV9 | - | - | TRBJ2-3
TGTGCCAGCAGGGGGACTAGAGGGTACAATGAGCAGTTCTTC | CASRGTRGYNEQFF | TRBV12-3/TRBV12-4 | - | TRBD2 | TRBJ2-1
TGCGCCAGCAGCTCGATGGGACTAGCGGCAACCTACGAGCAGTACTTC | CASSSMGLAATYEQYF | TRBV5-1 | - | TRBD2 | TRBJ2-7
TGTGCCAGCTCACCTGTTTCACAGGGGAGCAATCAGCCCCAGCATTTT | CASSPVSQGSNQPQHF | TRBV18 | - | TRBD1 | TRBJ1-5
TGTGCCAGCAGTTACAGGGGATTCAATCAGCCCCAGCATTTT | CASSYRGFNQPQHF | TRBV6-5 | - | - | TRBJ1-5
TGTGCCAGCAGCGTTTTCGGTACCACAGATACGCAGTATTTT | CASSVFGTTDTQYF | TRBV9 | - | - | TRBJ2-3
TGCAGTGCTAGAGATCCTACCTACAATGAGCAGTTCTTC | CSARDPTYNEQFF | TRBV20-1 | few | - | TRBJ2-1
TGTGCCAGCAGTCTACACCCGGGAACTTCACCCCTCCACTTT | CASSLHPGTSPLHF | TRBV27 | once | - | TRBJ1-6
TGTGCCAGCAGTTGGGGATCTAACTATGGCTACACCTTC | CASSWGSNYGYTF | TRBV6-5 | - | - | TRBJ1-2
TGTGCCAGCAGCTACCTAGAAGGGAGGGAGACCCAGTACTTC | CASSYLEGRETQYF | TRBV3-1 | - | - | TRBJ2-5
TGTGCCAGCAGTGAGGGGGTATTGAACACTGAAGCTTTCTTT | CASSEGVLNTEAFF | TRBV12-3/TRBV12-4 | few | - | TRBJ1-1
TGTGCCAGCAGCCCCGGGGAGGGGACGGCCACCTTTTCCTACGAGCAGTACTTC | CASSPGEGTATFSYEQYF | TRBV6-1 | few | TRBD2 | TRBJ2-7
TGTGCCAGCCTGGGACAGCTCTCCTACAATGAGCAGTTCTTC | CASLGQLSYNEQFF | TRBV6-1 | few | TRBD1 | TRBJ2-1
TGTGCCAGCCGATTAACAGGGCGACGGCGTGGCTACACCTTC | CASRLTGRRRGYTF | TRBV5-8 | few | - | TRBJ1-2
TGTGCCAGCATTAGCGGGAGTTTTACAGATACGCAGTATTTT | CASISGSFTDTQYF | TRBV7-9 | - | TRBD2 | TRBJ2-3
TGTGCCAGCAGTCTCGAGCGGACCCAGTTCTTC | CASSLERTQFF | TRBV12-3/TRBV12-4 | few | - | TRBJ2-1
TGTGCCAGCAGCTCTCGGACTGGTCCCGGAGAGCAGTACTTC | CASSSRTGPGEQYF | TRBV7-2 | - | - | TRBJ2-7
TGCAGTGCCAAACTAGCTTCGGAGACCCAGTACTTC | CSAKLASETQYF | TRBV20-1 | - | - | TRBJ2-5
TGTGCCATCAGCGCGGGACAGGCGGCTGGAAACACCATATATTTT | CAISAGQAAGNTIYF | TRBV10-3 | - | TRBD1 | TRBJ1-3
TGTGCCAGCAGGGGAGGGTCTAGCGGGAGACACGAGCAGTACTTC | CASRGGSSGRHEQYF | TRBV27 | few | TRBD2 | TRBJ2-7